This T cell receptor beta chain came from a study of T cells in Graves' hyperthyroidism and ophthalmopathy. The germline CDR1 and CDR2 sequences are DFQATT and SNEGSKA (reference sequence). The CDR3 runs to 16 residues. The V segment lost 1 base and the J segment 2 bases; nucleotides outside the gene matches: 8. This clonotype appeared many times. Its antigen is as yet unknown. Points from the study as a whole: In the analysis, a 13 V-J model separated ophthalmopathy from stable hyperthyroidism.

The study excluded patients with uncontrolled infection, other autoimmune disease, pregnancy or lactation. The CDR3 regions of TCR beta were amplified from RNA transcripts. Carried out on the TCR CDR3, a first-round RT-PCR used the HTBI primer set. TCRdb recomputed calls from the multiplex PCR reads with MiXCR, one row per CDR3 protein. The table has hundreds of thousands of distinct CDR3 sequences, just under 45% seen once. The TCR sequence derives from an adult man with Graves' disease, either hyperthyroidism or ophthalmopathy (not recorded which). What was sequenced was peripheral blood or thyroid tissue (not recorded which). The V gene is TRBV20-1, the J gene TRBJ2-5; 9 positions agree with TRBD1. The CDR3 DNA reads as TGCAGTGCTAGAGGACAGGGGGACGGGGTACAAGAGACCCAGTACTTC. Translated, it gives CSARGQGDGVQETQYF.